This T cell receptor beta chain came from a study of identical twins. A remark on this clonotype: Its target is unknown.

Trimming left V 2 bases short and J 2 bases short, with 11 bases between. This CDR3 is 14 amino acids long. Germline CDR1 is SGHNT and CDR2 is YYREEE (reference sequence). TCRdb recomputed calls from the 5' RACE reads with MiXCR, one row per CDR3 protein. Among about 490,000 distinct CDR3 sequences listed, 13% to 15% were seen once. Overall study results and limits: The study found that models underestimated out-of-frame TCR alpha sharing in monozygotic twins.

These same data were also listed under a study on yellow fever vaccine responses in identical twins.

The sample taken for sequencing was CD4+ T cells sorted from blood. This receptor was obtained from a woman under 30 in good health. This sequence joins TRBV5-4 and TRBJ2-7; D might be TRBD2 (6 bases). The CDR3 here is CASSFGGVTYEQYF. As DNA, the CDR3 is TGTGCCAGCAGCTTCGGGGGAGTCACCTACGAGCAGTACTTC.